The sequence of this T cell receptor beta chain was determined in a study of CD8 T cells in ankylosing spondylitis. Study-wide points: In ankylosing spondylitis patients, matched synovial fluid reportedly showed significant enrichment of disease-linked clones. Apparently characteristic of ankylosing spondylitis blood was a TCR beta motif (roughly eight highly homologous variants). In the blood and synovial fluid of reactive arthritis, some motif variants had been previously reported.

This clonotype was seen ten or more times. Its target is unknown. Libraries of TCR beta came from quantitative 5'-RACE with molecular barcodes. MiXCR was run by TCRdb on the 5' RACE reads, yielding one entry per CDR3 protein. The profile shows roughly 440,000 distinct CDR3 sequences, roughly 15% of them singletons. The germline V gene has CDR1 MNHNY and CDR2 SVGAGI (reference sequence). The CDR3 length is 12 residues. V lost 7 bases and J lost 8, with 11 bases in between. The gene calls are TRBV6-6 and TRBJ1-4, with D perhaps matching TRBD1 (5 bases). The sample comprised blood, either unsorted or a sorted T cell fraction (not recorded which). The receptor comes from a male donor with ankylosing spondylitis. The CDR3 spells CASNLKGEKLFF. Here the CDR3 DNA reads TGTGCCAGCAACCTCAAGGGGGAAAAACTGTTTTTT.